This is a list of T cell receptor beta chains from one sample in a study of T cell responses to AZD1222 COVID-19 vaccine. TCRdb keeps only in-frame clones here, not all; method: immunoSEQ multiplex PCR. The data contain some 180,000 clones, 80% to 95% of them singletons. The material sequenced was peripheral blood, taken on day 0 of AZD1222 vaccination. The receptors stem from an adult in good health. Each CDR3 is given with its conserved first and last residue. The D gene is left open where the match is weak. A clone size is listed for some rows: how often the clone was seen (once, few, many), or a class if it is expanded.

j_gene: TRBJ1-1
abundance: .
d_gene: .
v_gene: TRBV5-1
CDR3nt: TGCGCCAGCAGGGGGGCGGAAAACACTGAAGCTTTCTTT
CDR3aa: CASRGAENTEAFF

j_gene: TRBJ2-1
abundance: once
d_gene: .
v_gene: TRBV5-1
CDR3nt: TGCGCCAGCAGCTTGGAGGACAGAGGCGGCAATGAGCAGTTCTTC
CDR3aa: CASSLEDRGGNEQFF

j_gene: TRBJ2-3
abundance: .
d_gene: .
v_gene: TRBV4-2
CDR3nt: TGTGCCAGCAGCCAATTCAACGTGGGAAGAGCAGATACGCAGTATTTT
CDR3aa: CASSQFNVGRADTQYF

j_gene: TRBJ2-3
abundance: once
d_gene: .
v_gene: TRBV6-4
CDR3nt: TGTGCCAGCAGTGCCGCCGAATCAGATACGCAGTATTTT
CDR3aa: CASSAAESDTQYF

j_gene: TRBJ1-2
abundance: .
d_gene: .
v_gene: TRBV3-1/TRBV3-2
CDR3nt: TGTGCCAGCAGCCAAGGAGAACAGGGTAATCGTGGCTACACCTTC
CDR3aa: CASSQGEQGNRGYTF

j_gene: TRBJ1-1
abundance: .
d_gene: .
v_gene: TRBV10-1
CDR3nt: TGCGCCAGCAGTGACAGGGTGAACACTGAAGCTTTCTTT
CDR3aa: CASSDRVNTEAFF

j_gene: TRBJ1-5
abundance: .
d_gene: .
v_gene: TRBV3-1/TRBV3-2
CDR3nt: TGTGCCAGCAGCCCCCGAGCCGCGGCCGGAGGGCCCCAGCATTTT
CDR3aa: CASSPRAAAGGPQHF

j_gene: TRBJ1-2
abundance: .
d_gene: .
v_gene: TRBV13
CDR3nt: TGTGCCAGCAGTCTTGGATACCCGGGGGAAAATACCTTC
CDR3aa: CASSLGYPGENTF

j_gene: TRBJ1-3
abundance: .
d_gene: .
v_gene: TRBV5-6
CDR3nt: TGTGCCAGCAGCTTGTCATCCTCTGGAAACACCATATATTTT
CDR3aa: CASSLSSSGNTIYF

j_gene: TRBJ1-6
abundance: .
d_gene: .
v_gene: TRBV27
CDR3nt: TGTGCCAGCAGTTCCCCAAATTCACCCCTCCACTTT
CDR3aa: CASSSPNSPLHF

j_gene: TRBJ2-5
abundance: .
d_gene: TRBD1
v_gene: TRBV9
CDR3nt: TGTGCCAGCAGCGGGTCCGGGACAGGGGGTACGGAGACCCAGTACTTC
CDR3aa: CASSGSGTGGTETQYF

j_gene: TRBJ2-3
abundance: .
d_gene: .
v_gene: TRBV5-5
CDR3nt: TGTGCCAGCAGCTTGTGGGGGAACCCTAGCACAGATACGCAGTATTTT
CDR3aa: CASSLWGNPSTDTQYF

j_gene: TRBJ2-5
abundance: .
d_gene: .
v_gene: TRBV3-1/TRBV3-2
CDR3nt: TGTGCCAGCAGCCAGAGGGTCCGTTCCGGACCGCGCCAAGAGACCCAGTACTTC
CDR3aa: CASSQRVRSGPRQETQYF

j_gene: TRBJ2-5
abundance: .
d_gene: .
v_gene: TRBV5-1
CDR3nt: TGCGCCAGCAGCTTGGAGGAGGGGCCCCAACGGGCCCAGTACTTC
CDR3aa: CASSLEEGPQRAQYF

j_gene: TRBJ1-1
abundance: .
d_gene: TRBD1
v_gene: TRBV7-6
CDR3nt: TGTGCCAGCAGCCTCACTCCCGAGGACAGGGCGAACACTGAAGCTTTCTTT
CDR3aa: CASSLTPEDRANTEAFF